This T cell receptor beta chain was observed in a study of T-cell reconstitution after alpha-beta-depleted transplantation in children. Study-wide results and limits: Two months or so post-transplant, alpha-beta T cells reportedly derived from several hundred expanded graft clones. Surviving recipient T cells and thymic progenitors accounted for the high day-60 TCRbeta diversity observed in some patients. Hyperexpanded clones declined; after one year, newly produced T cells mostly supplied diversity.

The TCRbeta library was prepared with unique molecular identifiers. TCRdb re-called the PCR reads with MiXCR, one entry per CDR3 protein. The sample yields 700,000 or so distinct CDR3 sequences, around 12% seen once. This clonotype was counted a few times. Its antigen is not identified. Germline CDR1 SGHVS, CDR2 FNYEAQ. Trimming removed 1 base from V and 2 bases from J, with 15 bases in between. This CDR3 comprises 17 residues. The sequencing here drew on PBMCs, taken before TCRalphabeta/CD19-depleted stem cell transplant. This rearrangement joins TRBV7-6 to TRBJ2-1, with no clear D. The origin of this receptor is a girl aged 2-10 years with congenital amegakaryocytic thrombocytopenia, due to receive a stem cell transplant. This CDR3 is CASSLVGRQRAYNEQFF. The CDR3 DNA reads TGTGCCAGCAGCTTAGTGGGTAGGCAGAGAGCCTACAATGAGCAGTTCTTC.